The clone carrying this TCR beta chain turned up a few times. Antigen specificity is unknown. MiXCR, applied by TCRdb to the 5' RACE reads, yields one record per CDR3 protein. The sample yields about 340,000 distinct CDR3 sequences, over 9% seen once. Each donor (without exception) was a healthy Caucasian. The data were taken from a study of identical twins. Findings and caveats of the study: There were fewer insertions in abundant cord blood beta clonotypes, but memory repertoires showed no such pattern. Cross-sectional statistical analysis was relied on for the conclusions, without the same donors being followed. Some out-of-frame alpha sequences were shared by twins, and these showed excess low generation probability.

This sample was shared with a second study, whose subject was yellow fever vaccine responses in identical twins.

The sequenced sample consisted of CD8+ T cells sorted from blood. The source is a young woman in good health.

The DNA for the CDR3 is TGCAGTGCTAGAGCGGGACTAGCGAGCTACGAGCAGTACTTC. It encodes CSARAGLASYEQYF. The chain uses TRBV20-1 and TRBJ2-7, with 10 bases that match TRBD2. V trimming: 1 base; J trimming: 3 bases; junction bases outside the gene matches: 3. The CDR3 runs 14 residues. Germline-derived CDR1 and CDR2 are DFQATT and SNEGSKA (reference sequence).